This T cell receptor (beta chain) was observed in a study of cytomegalovirus exposure and HLA in healthy donors. In the study overall: A prior analysis found about 110 million unique TCR beta sequences from 170 million or so T cells. General study points: In a later analysis, CMV-associated beta chains were mostly HLA-associated, it appeared. Accurate prediction of HLA-A and HLA-B alleles (for most subjects) was reportedly achieved from TCR beta sequences.

This clone was observed at least ten times. Antigen unknown. The PCR was carried out with 60 Vbeta primers and 13 Jbeta primers. The data were produced by immunoSEQ multiplex PCR, yet TCRdb's version contains in-frame clones alone and is incomplete. The sample carries approximately 180,000 clones, approximately 80% recorded once. Trimming removed 2 bases at V and 1 base at J, with 6 bases between. The CDR3 loop spans 13 amino acids. CDR1 and CDR2 from the germline V gene are SGHRS and YFSETQ. Sequencing was carried out using PBMCs. The gene calls are TRBV5-1 and TRBJ1-1; unclear D gene. This TCR derives from a man aged 25 to 45 in good health and CMV-seropositive. CDR3 sequence (DNA): TGCGCCAGCAGCTTTAACACGAACACTGAAGCTTTCTTT. Protein: CASSFNTNTEAFF.